This entry is about one T cell receptor (beta chain). PCRs each included synthetic TCR analog templates spiked in. Repertoires were generated with immunoSEQ multiplex PCR, while TCRdb's copy carries only in-frame clones and drops some. This table holds around 62,000 clones, approximately 91% found once. This specimen belongs to a study of PD-L1 blockade in urothelial cancer. Overall study context: About 85% of the roughly 29 patients were men who had bladder-origin urothelial cancer. As for prior chemotherapy regimens, patients had received 0 to 3.

Time point: peripheral blood 6 weeks after treatment start. This TCR was recovered from a man between 60 and 75 years old with urothelial cancer. The sequencing here drew on PBMCs, taken around atezolizumab (anti-PD-L1) treatment.

The CDR3 bases are TGCGCCAGCAGCTTGTGGGGCCCCGACAGGGGCGAGAATGAAAAACTGTTTTTT. Translating it yields CASSLWGPDRGENEKLFF. The V call is TRBV5-1, the J call TRBJ1-4, with 8 bases matching TRBD1. The germline CDR1 and CDR2 sequences are SGHRS and YFSETQ. The CDR3 is made up of 18 amino acids. Trimming took 1 base from V and 5 from J; bases not matched to a gene: 13.